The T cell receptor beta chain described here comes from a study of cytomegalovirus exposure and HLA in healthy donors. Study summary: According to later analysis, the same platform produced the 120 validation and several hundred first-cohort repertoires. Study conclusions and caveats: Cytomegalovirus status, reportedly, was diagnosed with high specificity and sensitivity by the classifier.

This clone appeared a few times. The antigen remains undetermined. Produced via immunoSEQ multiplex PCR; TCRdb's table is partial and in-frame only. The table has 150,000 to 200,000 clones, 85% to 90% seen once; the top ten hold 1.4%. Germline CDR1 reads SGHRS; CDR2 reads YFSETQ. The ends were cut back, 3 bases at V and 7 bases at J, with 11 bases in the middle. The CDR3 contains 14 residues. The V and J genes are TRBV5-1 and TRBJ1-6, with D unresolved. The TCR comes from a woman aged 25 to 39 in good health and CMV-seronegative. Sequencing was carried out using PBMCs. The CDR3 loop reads CASSSETGNSPLHF. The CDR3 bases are TGCGCCAGCAGCTCGGAGACGGGGAATTCACCCCTCCACTTT. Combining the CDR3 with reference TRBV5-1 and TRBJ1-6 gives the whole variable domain KAGVTQTPRYLIKTRGQQVTLSCSPISGHRSVSWYQQTPGQGLQFLFEYFSETQRNKGNFPGRFSGRQFSNSRSEMNVSTLELGDSALYLCASSSETGNSPLHFGNGTRLTVT.